The 25 T cell receptor beta chains listed next were all sequenced from one sample in a study of cytomegalovirus exposure and HLA in healthy donors. Use of 60 Vbeta and 13 Jbeta primers characterized the PCR. Generated by immunoSEQ multiplex PCR, the TCRdb table keeps only in-frame clones and is missing some. The sample has some 110,000 clones; roughly three quarters are singletons. Sequencing was carried out using PBMCs. These receptors all stem from a woman in her thirties or forties in good health and CMV-seronegative.

V and J are TRBV6-6 and TRBJ2-4; D remains unclear. Trimming removed 2 bases at V and 12 bases at J, with 8 bases between. CDR1 MNHNY and CDR2 SVGAGI come from the germline V gene (reference sequence). The CDR3 runs to 11 residues. CDR3 loop: CASSYQSGQYF. In DNA form, the CDR3 reads TGTGCCAGCAGTTACCAATCCGGTCAGTACTTC.

CDR3: CASSATGNYGYTF. The CDR3 DNA is TGTGCCAGCAGCGCGACAGGGAACTATGGCTACACCTTC. The chain employs TRBV9 and TRBJ1-2; 7 bases line up with TRBD1. The V and J ends lost 3 bases and 2 bases, in that order; junction bases with no gene match: 1. Germline values: CDR1 SGDLS, CDR2 YYNGEE. The CDR3 runs 13 residues.

V is TRBV27 and J is TRBJ2-3; D unresolved. V lost 0 bases and J 0 bases, leaving 7 bases between the germline ends. There are 15 residues in the CDR3. CDR1 is MNHEY, CDR2 SMNVEV, per germline (reference sequence). The CDR3 bases are TGTGCCAGCAGTTTATCTCCTTCTAGCACAGATACGCAGTATTTT. Encoded protein: CASSLSPSSTDTQYF.

V and J are TRBV19 and TRBJ1-1; possibly TRBD1 for D (6 bases). The CDR3 sequence is 13 residues long. Between the trimmed V and J ends, which lost 7 bases and 9 bases, there was a span of 18 bases. The germline V gene encodes CDR1 LNHDA and CDR2 SQIVND (reference sequence). The CDR3 DNA follows: TGTGCCAGTACCATGGACAGCCCCAACCAAGCTTTCTTT. It codes for CASTMDSPNQAFF.

This clone occurred once. At one of its ends the junction is not consistent with the germline gene, which may arise from a read error. The rearrangement uses TRBV16 and TRBJ2-7; the D is unclear. CDR3 length: 15 amino acids. Germline V gene lookup returns CDR1 KGHSY and CDR2 FQNENV. The CDR3: CASSQWAAVGYEQHF. Written as DNA, the CDR3 is TGTGCCAGCAGCCAATGGGCCGCAGTTGGTTACGAGCAGCACTTC.

The chain is built from TRBV7-3 and TRBJ2-3; the match to TRBD2 covers 7 bases. V lost 0 bases, J lost 3 bases, and 3 bases stayed unmatched. Germline V lookup: CDR1 SGHTA, CDR2 FQGTGA. CDR3 length: 15 residues. The CDR3 loop is CASSLTGGITDTQYF. The CDR3 DNA is TGTGCCAGCAGCTTAACGGGGGGGATAACAGATACGCAGTATTTT.

The gene calls are TRBV7-2 and TRBJ2-2, with 7 bases lining up with TRBD1. V lost 5 bases, J lost 5 bases, and 11 bases stayed unmatched. The CDR3 totals 16 residues. The germline V gene encodes CDR1 SGHTA and CDR2 FQGNSA. CDR3 sequence: CASSPQRGRGTGELFF. The CDR3 region has the DNA TGTGCCAGCAGCCCACAAAGGGGGCGCGGAACCGGGGAGCTGTTTTTT.

This clone was counted between two and nine times. The CDR3 region has the DNA TGTGCCAGCAGATCCGGGACATCTGGCTACACCTTC. Its translation: CASRSGTSGYTF. The chain uses TRBV7-2 and TRBJ1-2; D is possibly TRBD1 (6 bases). The germline CDR1 and CDR2 sequences are SGHTA and FQGNSA. The CDR3 extends over 12 amino acids. V was clipped by 6 bases and J by 7 bases, with 12 bases between them.

CDR3 sequence (DNA): TGTGCCAGCAGCCAAGCGGGAGGGACATCCTACGAGCAGTACTTC. This codes for CASSQAGGTSYEQYF. The chain has TRBV4-2 and TRBJ2-7, with 8 bases lining up with TRBD2. Germline V gene data show CDR1 as LGHNA and CDR2 as YNFKEQ. The J segment lost 1 base and the V segment lost 1 base, leaving 3 bases of the junction unmatched. The CDR3 length is 15 residues.

The rearrangement joins TRBV10-3 to TRBJ2-1, with 7 positions matching TRBD1. Germline CDR1 ENHRY, CDR2 SYGVKD. CDR3 length equals 13 residues. Losses at the gene ends were 8 bases for V and 6 bases for J; bases not matched to a gene: 7. In nucleotides, the CDR3 is TGTGCCATCCGGACAGGAACGGTCAATGAGCAGTTCTTC. Translating it yields CAIRTGTVNEQFF.

V and J are TRBV28 and TRBJ2-6; 11 nucleotides align to TRBD1. V was pared by 6 bases and J by 1 base, with 5 bases of the junction left unmatched. The CDR3 spans 17 residues. CDR1 and CDR2 from the germline V gene are MDHEN and SYDVKM. Here the CDR3 reads CASSSGQGASGANVLTF. The CDR3 nucleotides read TGTGCCAGCAGCTCCGGACAGGGGGCTTCTGGGGCCAACGTCCTGACTTTC.

The gene calls are TRBV15 and TRBJ2-4, with a possible D match to TRBD1 (5 bases). Germline lookup yields CDR1 LNHNV and CDR2 YYDKDF (reference sequence). This CDR3 is built from 13 residues. Between the trimmed V and J ends, which lost 3 bases and 6 bases, there was a span of 9 bases. The DNA for the CDR3 is TGTGCCACCAGCAGCGACAGCCGAAACATTCAGTACTTC. Protein sequence: CATSSDSRNIQYF. Combining the CDR3 with reference TRBV15 and TRBJ2-4 gives the whole variable domain DAMVIQNPRYQVTQFGKPVTLSCSQTLNHNVMYWYQQKSSQAPKLLFHYYDKDFNNEADTPDNFQSRRPNTSFCFLDIRSPGLGDTAMYLCATSSDSRNIQYFGAGTRLSVL.

This clone occurred a few times. The chain carries TRBV10-2 and TRBJ1-4; TRBD1 aligns across 10 bases. After removal of 3 bases from V and 8 bases from J, the junction contained 9 bases not matched to a gene. The CDR3 totals 16 residues. The germline V gene has CDR1 WSHSY and CDR2 SAAADI. The chain's CDR3 is CASSEPGDRGREKLFF. The CDR3 region has the DNA TGCGCCAGCAGTGAACCAGGGGACAGGGGAAGAGAAAAACTGTTTTTT.

The chain uses TRBV27 and TRBJ2-3; D call uncertain. The germline gives CDR1 MNHEY, CDR2 SMNVEV (reference sequence). The CDR3 is 13 residues long. V lost 8 bases and J 2 bases, leaving 11 bases between the germline ends. The CDR3 bases are TGTGCCAGCCGGGTGCGTACCACAGATACGCAGTATTTT. This gives the protein CASRVRTTDTQYF.

The chain is built from TRBV27 and TRBJ1-1; D gene unclear. The CDR3 loop spans 12 amino acids. CDR1 is MNHEY, CDR2 SMNVEV, per germline (reference sequence). V lost 5 bases and J 3 bases, leaving 7 bases between the germline ends. Here the CDR3 DNA reads TGTGCCAGCAGTGACATGTACACTGAAGCTTTCTTT. Protein: CASSDMYTEAFF.

This chain joins TRBV5-1 and TRBJ2-1; maybe TRBD2 (5 bases). Per the germline V gene, CDR1 is SGHRS and CDR2 is YFSETQ. The CDR3 is 17 residues long. V was clipped by 0 bases and J by 12 bases, with 25 bases between them. The CDR3, as DNA: TGCGCCAGCAGCTTGGATTTCGGTCTTGGCACGGGGAAAGTGCAGTTCTTC. Translating it yields CASSLDFGLGTGKVQFF.

The V gene is TRBV6-6, the J gene TRBJ1-2; TRBD1 agrees at 9 bases. V was clipped by 7 bases and J by 2 bases; unmatched bases: 8. The CDR3 is 15 amino acids. The germline V gene has CDR1 MNHNY and CDR2 SVGAGI (reference sequence). CDR3: CASTETGGVNYGYTF. The CDR3 DNA reads as TGTGCCAGCACCGAAACAGGGGGCGTGAACTATGGCTACACCTTC.

The rearrangement joins TRBV5-1 to TRBJ1-2; TRBD1 is a possible D gene (6 bases). CDR1 and CDR2 (germline): SGHRS, YFSETQ. V was shortened by 4 bases and J by 8 bases, with 18 bases between the two germline ends. The CDR3 has 14 residues. CDR3 DNA: TGCGCCAGCAGCATTACAGGGATCGGCTGGGGCTACACCTTC. Protein product: CASSITGIGWGYTF.

The chain carries TRBV7-6 and TRBJ1-5; 10 bases are a match to TRBD1. V lost 1 base, J lost 4 bases, and 1 base stayed unmatched. The CDR3 is 15 amino acids. Germline V gene lookup returns CDR1 SGHVS and CDR2 FNYEAQ. The CDR3 region is CASSLGTGGNQPQHF. The DNA for the CDR3 is TGTGCCAGCAGCTTAGGGACAGGGGGGAATCAGCCCCAGCATTTT.

This chain joins TRBV30 and TRBJ2-5; the D is unclear. This CDR3 is 11 amino acids long. The germline gives CDR1 GTSNPN, CDR2 SVGIG (reference sequence). V lost 3 bases and J lost 7, with 9 bases in between. The CDR3 protein is CAWRRDLTQYF. DNA of the CDR3: TGTGCCTGGAGGCGAGATTTGACCCAGTACTTC.

In its sample, this clone was seen a few times. The rearrangement uses TRBV30 and TRBJ1-1; 8 positions match TRBD1. This CDR3 is built from 14 residues. V was pared by 2 bases and J by 4 bases, with 6 bases of the junction left unmatched. Germline V gene data show CDR1 as GTSNPN and CDR2 as SVGIG (reference sequence). This chain's CDR3 is CAWSYRGGSTEAFF. The CDR3 nucleotides are TGTGCCTGGAGTTACAGGGGGGGAAGCACTGAAGCTTTCTTT.

The V and J genes are TRBV19 and TRBJ1-1; tentatively, D is TRBD1 (5 bases). Germline values: CDR1 LNHDA, CDR2 SQIVND (reference sequence). Trimming removed 5 bases at V and 0 bases at J, with 13 bases between. The length of the CDR3 is 15 residues. The CDR3 coding sequence is TGTGCCAGTAGTCCACAACAGGTGCTGAACACTGAAGCTTTCTTT. It codes for CASSPQQVLNTEAFF.

The chain employs TRBV28 and TRBJ2-7; no definite D call. The germline gives CDR1 MDHEN, CDR2 SYDVKM. This CDR3 contains 15 residues. V lost 4 bases, J lost 2 bases, and 15 bases lay in between. CDR3 in DNA: TGTGCCAGCAGTTCACCCCCCTCTAGTACCTACGAGCAGTACTTC. This gives the protein CASSSPPSSTYEQYF.

The chain is built from TRBV7-2 and TRBJ2-4, with D perhaps matching TRBD1 (6 bases). The CDR3 length is 16 residues. V lost 1 base to trimming and J lost 1 base, with 11 bases between them. Germline CDR1 is SGHTA and CDR2 is FQGNSA. CDR3 sequence (DNA): TGTGCCAGCAGCTTAGTCAGGGGTCCTGCCAAAAACATTCAGTACTTC. Translating it yields CASSLVRGPAKNIQYF.

The gene calls are TRBV11-3 and TRBJ2-3; TRBD2 is a possible D gene (5 bases). V lost 5 bases to trimming and J lost 2 bases, with 8 bases between them. This CDR3 comprises 13 residues. The V gene's germline CDR1 is SGHNT and CDR2 YENEEA. The CDR3 nucleotides read TGTGCCAGCAGCATCGGACTCACAGATACGCAGTATTTT. This gives the protein CASSIGLTDTQYF.